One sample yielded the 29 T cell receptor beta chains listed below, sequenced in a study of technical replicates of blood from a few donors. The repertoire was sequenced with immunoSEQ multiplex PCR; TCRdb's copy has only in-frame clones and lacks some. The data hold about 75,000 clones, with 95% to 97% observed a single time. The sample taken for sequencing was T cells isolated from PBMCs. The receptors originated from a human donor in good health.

CDR3 sequence (DNA): TGTGCCTGGAGTGTAGGGTTCGCGGGGGGGGAGACCCAGTACTTC. Translating gives CAWSVGFAGGETQYF. The chain has TRBV30 and TRBJ2-5; 9 bases match TRBD2. Germline V lookup: CDR1 GTSNPN, CDR2 SVGIG (reference sequence). J was trimmed by 5 bases and V by 0 bases; bases with no gene match: 7. This CDR3 comprises 15 residues.

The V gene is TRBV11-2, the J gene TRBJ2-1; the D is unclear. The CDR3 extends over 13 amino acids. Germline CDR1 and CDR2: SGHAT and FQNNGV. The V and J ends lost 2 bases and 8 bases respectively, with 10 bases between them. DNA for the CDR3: TGTGCCAGCAGCTTAATTCGTCGGGATGAGCAGTTCTTC. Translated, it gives CASSLIRRDEQFF.

The CDR3 nucleotides are TGTGCTAGTGGTCTGGAGACTAGCGGGAGCTTTATTGGATTGACAGATACGCAGTATTTT. This gives the protein CASGLETSGSFIGLTDTQYF. The rearrangement links TRBV12-5 to TRBJ2-3, with 12 bases lining up with TRBD2. The CDR3 loop spans 20 amino acids. CDR1 and CDR2 (germline): LGHNT, FRNRAP. V trimming: 5 bases; J trimming: 3 bases; junction bases outside the gene matches: 18.

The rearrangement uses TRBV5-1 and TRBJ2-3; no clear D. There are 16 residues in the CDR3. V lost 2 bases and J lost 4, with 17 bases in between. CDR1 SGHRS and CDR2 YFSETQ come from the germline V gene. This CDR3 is CASSLTLTASPDTQYF. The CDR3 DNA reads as TGCGCCAGCAGCTTAACTCTAACAGCCTCTCCAGATACGCAGTATTTT. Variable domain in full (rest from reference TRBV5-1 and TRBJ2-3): KAGVTQTPRYLIKTRGQQVTLSCSPISGHRSVSWYQQTPGQGLQFLFEYFSETQRNKGNFPGRFSGRQFSNSRSEMNVSTLELGDSALYLCASSLTLTASPDTQYFGPGTRLTVL.

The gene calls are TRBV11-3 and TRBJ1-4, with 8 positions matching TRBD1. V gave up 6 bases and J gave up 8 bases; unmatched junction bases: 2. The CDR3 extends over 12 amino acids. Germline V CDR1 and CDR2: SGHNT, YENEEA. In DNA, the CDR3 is TGTGCCAGCAGGACAGGGGACGAAAAACTGTTTTTT. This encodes CASRTGDEKLFF.

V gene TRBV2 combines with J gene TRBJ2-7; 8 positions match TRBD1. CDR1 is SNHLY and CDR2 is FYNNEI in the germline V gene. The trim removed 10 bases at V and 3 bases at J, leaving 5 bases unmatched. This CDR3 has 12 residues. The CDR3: CAIRTGLYEQYF. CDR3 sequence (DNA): TGTGCCATCCGGACAGGGCTCTACGAGCAGTACTTC.

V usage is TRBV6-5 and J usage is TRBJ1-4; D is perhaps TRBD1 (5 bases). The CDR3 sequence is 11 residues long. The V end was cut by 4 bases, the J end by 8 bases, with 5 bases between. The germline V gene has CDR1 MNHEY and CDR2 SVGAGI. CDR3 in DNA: TGTGCCAGCAGTTCAGGGGAAAAACTGTTTTTT. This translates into CASSSGEKLFF.

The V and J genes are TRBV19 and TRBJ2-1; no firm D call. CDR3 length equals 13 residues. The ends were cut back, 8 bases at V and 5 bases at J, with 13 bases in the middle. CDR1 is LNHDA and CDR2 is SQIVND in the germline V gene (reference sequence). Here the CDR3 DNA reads TGTGCCAGTGCTCGGTTGCTAAACAATGAGCAGTTCTTC. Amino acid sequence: CASARLLNNEQFF.

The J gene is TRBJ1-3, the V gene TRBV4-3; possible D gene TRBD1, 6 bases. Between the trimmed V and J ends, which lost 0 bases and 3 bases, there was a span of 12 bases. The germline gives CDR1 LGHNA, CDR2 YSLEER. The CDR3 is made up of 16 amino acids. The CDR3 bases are TGCGCCAGCAGCCAAGATCTCGGGGGGCTTGGAAACACCATATATTTT. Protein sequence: CASSQDLGGLGNTIYF.

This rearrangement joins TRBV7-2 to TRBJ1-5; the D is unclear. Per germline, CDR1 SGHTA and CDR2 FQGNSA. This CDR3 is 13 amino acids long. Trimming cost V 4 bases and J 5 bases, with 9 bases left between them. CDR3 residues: CASSSNRDQPQHF. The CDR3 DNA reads TGTGCCAGCAGCTCGAACAGAGATCAGCCCCAGCATTTT.

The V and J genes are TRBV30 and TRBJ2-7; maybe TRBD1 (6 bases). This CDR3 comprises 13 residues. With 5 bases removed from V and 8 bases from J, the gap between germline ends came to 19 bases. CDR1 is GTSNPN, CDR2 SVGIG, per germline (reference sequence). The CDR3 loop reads CAWGRQARWQQYF. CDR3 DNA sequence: TGTGCCTGGGGGCGACAGGCCCGCTGGCAGCAGTACTTC.

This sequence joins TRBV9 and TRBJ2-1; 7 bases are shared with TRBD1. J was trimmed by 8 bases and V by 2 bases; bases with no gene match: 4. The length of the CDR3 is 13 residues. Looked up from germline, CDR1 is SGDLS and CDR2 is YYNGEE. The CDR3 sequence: CASSVGQDDEQFF. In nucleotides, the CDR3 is TGTGCCAGCAGCGTTGGACAGGATGATGAGCAGTTCTTC.

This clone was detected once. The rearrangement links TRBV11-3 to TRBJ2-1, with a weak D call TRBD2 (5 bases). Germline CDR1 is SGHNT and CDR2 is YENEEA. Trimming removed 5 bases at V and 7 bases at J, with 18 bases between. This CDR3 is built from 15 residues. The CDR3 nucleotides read TGTGCCAGCAGCAACCGGGATACTTACGGTAATGAGCAGTTCTTC. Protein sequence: CASSNRDTYGNEQFF.

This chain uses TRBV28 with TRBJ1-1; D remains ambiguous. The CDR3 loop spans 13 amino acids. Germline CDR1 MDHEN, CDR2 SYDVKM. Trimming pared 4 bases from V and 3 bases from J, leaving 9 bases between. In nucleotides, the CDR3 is TGTGCCAGCAGTTATCAGAGGTACACTGAAGCTTTCTTT. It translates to CASSYQRYTEAFF.

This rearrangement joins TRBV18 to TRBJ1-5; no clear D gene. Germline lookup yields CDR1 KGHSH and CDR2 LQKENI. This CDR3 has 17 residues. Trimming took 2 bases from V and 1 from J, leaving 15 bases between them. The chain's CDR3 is CASSPGPGEESNQPQHF. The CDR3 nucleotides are TGTGCCAGCTCACCAGGTCCTGGAGAAGAGAGCAATCAGCCCCAGCATTTT.

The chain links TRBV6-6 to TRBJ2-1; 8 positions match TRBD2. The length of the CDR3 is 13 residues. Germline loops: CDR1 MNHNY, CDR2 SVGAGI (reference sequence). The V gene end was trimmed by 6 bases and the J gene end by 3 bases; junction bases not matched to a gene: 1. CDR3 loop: CASRGLDYNEQFF. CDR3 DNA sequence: TGTGCCAGCAGGGGACTAGACTACAATGAGCAGTTCTTC.

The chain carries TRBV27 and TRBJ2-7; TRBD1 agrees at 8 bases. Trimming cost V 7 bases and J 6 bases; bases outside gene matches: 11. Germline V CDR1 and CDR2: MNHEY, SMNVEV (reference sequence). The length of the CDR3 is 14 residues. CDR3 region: CASTLNQGAVEQYF. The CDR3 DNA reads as TGTGCCAGCACCCTAAACCAGGGGGCTGTCGAGCAGTACTTC.

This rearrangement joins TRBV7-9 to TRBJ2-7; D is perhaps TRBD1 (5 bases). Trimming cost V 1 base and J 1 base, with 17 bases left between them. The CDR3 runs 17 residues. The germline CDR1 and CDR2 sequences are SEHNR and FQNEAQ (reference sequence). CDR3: CASSLDPGLGLSYEQYF. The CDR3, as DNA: TGTGCCAGCAGCTTAGATCCGGGTTTGGGGCTTTCCTACGAGCAGTACTTC.

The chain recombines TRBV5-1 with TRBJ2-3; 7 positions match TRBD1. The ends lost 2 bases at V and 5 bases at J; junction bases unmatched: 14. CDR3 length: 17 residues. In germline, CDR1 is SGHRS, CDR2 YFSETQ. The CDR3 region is CASSLFFDRAYVDTQYF. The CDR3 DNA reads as TGCGCCAGCAGCTTATTTTTTGACAGGGCTTACGTAGATACGCAGTATTTT.

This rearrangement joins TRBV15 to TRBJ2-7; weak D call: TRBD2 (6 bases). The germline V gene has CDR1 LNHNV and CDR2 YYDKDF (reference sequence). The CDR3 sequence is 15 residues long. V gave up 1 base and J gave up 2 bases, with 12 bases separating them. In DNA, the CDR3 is TGTGCCACCAGCAGAGGGGGGGATCGTACCTACGAGCAGTACTTC. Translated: CATSRGGDRTYEQYF.

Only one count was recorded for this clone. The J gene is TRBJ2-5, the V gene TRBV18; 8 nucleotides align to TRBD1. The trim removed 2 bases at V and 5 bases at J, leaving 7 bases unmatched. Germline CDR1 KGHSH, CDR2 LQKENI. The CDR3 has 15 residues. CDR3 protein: CASSPRQGSKETQYF. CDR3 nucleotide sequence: TGTGCCAGCTCACCAAGACAGGGGAGTAAGGAGACCCAGTACTTC.

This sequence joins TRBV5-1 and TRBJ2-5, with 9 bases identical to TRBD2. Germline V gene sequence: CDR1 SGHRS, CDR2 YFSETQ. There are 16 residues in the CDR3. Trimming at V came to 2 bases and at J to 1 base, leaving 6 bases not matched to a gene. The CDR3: CASSFRAGGGQETQYF. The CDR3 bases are TGCGCCAGCAGCTTTAGGGCGGGAGGGGGCCAAGAGACCCAGTACTTC.

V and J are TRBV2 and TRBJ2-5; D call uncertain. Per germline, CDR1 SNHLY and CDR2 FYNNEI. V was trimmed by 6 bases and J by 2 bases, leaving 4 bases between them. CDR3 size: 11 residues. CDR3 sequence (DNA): TGTGCCAGCAGCTATCAAGAGACCCAGTACTTC. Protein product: CASSYQETQYF.

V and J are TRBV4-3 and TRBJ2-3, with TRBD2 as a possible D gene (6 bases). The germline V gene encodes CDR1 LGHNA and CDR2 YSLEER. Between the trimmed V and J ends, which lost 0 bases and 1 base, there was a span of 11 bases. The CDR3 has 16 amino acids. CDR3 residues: CASSQDRRGRTDTQYF. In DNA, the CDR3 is TGCGCCAGCAGCCAAGATCGGAGGGGCCGCACAGATACGCAGTATTTT.

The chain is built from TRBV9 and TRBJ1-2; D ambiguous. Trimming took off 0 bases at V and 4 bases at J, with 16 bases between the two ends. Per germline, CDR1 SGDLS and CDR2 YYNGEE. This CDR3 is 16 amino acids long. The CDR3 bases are TGTGCCAGCAGCGTAGGGGCGGGTCCAGGTAGCTATGGCTACACCTTC. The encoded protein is CASSVGAGPGSYGYTF.

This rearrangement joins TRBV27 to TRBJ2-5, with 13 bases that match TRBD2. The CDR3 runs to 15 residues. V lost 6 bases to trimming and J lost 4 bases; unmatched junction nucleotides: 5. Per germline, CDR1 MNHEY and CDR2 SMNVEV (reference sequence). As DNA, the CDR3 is TGTGCCAGCAGAGCGGGACTAGCGGGATTAGAGACCCAGTACTTC. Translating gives CASRAGLAGLETQYF.

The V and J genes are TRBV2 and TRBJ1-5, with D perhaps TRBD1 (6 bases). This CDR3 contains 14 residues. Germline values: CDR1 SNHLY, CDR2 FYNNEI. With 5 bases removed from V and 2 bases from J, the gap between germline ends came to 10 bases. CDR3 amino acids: CASSWEGGNQPQHF. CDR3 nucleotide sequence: TGTGCCAGCAGTTGGGAGGGGGGCAATCAGCCCCAGCATTTT.

CDR3 residues: CASSLARDSLGAFF. In nucleotides, the CDR3 is TGTGCCAGCAGCTTAGCGCGGGACAGTCTGGGGGCTTTCTTT. V is TRBV7-9 and J is TRBJ1-1; 7 bases line up with TRBD1. After removal of 0 bases from V and 11 bases from J, the junction contained 9 bases not matched to a gene. The CDR3 is 14 amino acids. Germline V gene sequence: CDR1 SEHNR, CDR2 FQNEAQ (reference sequence).

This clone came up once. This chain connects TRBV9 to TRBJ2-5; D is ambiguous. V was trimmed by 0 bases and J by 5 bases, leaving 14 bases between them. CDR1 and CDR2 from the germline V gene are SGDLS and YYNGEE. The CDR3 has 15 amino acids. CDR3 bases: TGTGCCAGCAGCGTAGTGTGGTCGGGTTCGGAGACCCAGTACTTC. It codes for CASSVVWSGSETQYF. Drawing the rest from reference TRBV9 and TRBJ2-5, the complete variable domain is DSGVTQTPKHLITATGQRVTLRCSPRSGDLSVYWYQQSLDQGLQFLIQYYNGEERAKGNILERFSAQQFPDLHSELNLSSLELGDSALYFCASSVVWSGSETQYFGPGTRLLVL.